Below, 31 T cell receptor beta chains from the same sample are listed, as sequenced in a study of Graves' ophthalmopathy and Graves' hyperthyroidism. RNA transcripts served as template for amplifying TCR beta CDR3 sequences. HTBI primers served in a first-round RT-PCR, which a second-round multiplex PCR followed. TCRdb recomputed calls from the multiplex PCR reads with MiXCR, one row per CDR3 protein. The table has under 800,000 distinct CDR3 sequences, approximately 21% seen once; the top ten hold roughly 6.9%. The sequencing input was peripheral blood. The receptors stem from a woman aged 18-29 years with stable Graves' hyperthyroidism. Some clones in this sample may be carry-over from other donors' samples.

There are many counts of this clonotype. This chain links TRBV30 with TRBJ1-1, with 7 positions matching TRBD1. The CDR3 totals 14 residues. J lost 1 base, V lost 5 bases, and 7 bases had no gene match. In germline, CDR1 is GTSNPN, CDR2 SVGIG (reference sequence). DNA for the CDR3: TGTGCCTGGCGAACCGGGACAGCGAACACTGAAGCTTTCTTT. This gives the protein CAWRTGTANTEAFF.

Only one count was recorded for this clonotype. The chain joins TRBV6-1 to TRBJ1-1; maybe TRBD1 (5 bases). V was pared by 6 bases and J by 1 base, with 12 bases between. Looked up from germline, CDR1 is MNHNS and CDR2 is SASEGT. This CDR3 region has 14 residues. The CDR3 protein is CASRPGRRNTEAFF. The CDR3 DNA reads TGTGCCAGCAGACCGGGACGGAGGAACACTGAAGCTTTCTTT.

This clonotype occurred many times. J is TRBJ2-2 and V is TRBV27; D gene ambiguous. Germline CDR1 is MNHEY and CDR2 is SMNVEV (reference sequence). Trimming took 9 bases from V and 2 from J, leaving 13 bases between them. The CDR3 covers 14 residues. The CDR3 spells CASTGSLNTGELFF. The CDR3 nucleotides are TGTGCCAGTACCGGGTCCTTAAACACCGGGGAGCTGTTTTTT.

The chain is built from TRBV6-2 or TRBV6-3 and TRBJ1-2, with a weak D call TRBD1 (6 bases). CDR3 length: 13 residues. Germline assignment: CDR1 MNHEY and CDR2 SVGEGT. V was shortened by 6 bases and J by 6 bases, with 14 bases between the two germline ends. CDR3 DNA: TGTGCCAGCAGGGGGGGGCCAGTCCATGGCTACACCTTC. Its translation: CASRGGPVHGYTF.

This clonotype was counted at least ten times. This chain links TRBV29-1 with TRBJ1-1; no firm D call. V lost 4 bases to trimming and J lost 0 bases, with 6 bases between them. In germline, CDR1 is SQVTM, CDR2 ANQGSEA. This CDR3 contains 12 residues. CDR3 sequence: CSVVSLNTEAFF. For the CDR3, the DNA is TGCAGCGTTGTAAGCCTGAACACTGAAGCTTTCTTT. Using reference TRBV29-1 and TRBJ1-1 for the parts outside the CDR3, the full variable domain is SAVISQKPSRDICQRGTSLTIQCQVDSQVTMMFWYRQQPGQSLTLIATANQGSEATYESGFVIDKFPISRPNLTFSTLTVSNMSPEDSSIYLCSVVSLNTEAFFGQGTRLTVV.

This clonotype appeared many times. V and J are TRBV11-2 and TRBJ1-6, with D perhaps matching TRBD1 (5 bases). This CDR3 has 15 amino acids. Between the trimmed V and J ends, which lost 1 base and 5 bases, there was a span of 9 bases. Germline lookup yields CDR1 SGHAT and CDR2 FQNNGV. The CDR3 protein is CASSLGATDNSPLHF. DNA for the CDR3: TGTGCCAGCAGCTTAGGGGCGACAGATAATTCACCCCTCCACTTT.

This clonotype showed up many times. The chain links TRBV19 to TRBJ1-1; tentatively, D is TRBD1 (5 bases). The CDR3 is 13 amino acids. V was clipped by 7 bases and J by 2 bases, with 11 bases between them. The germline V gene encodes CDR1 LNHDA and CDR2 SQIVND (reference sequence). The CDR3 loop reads CASKRGSNTEAFF. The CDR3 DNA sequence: TGTGCCAGTAAACGGGGGTCCAACACTGAAGCTTTCTTT.

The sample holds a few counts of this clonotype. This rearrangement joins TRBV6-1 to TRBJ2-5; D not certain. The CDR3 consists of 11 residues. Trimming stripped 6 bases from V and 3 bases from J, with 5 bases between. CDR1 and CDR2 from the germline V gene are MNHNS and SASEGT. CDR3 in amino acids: CASRVEETQYF. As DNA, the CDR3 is TGTGCCAGCAGGGTGGAAGAGACCCAGTACTTC.

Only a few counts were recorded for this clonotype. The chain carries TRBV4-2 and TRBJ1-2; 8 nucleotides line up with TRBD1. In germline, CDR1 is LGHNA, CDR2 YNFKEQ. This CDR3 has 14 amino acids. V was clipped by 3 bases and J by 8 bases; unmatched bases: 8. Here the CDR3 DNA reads TGTGCCAGCAGCCAGGGTACAGGGGGGCGCGGCTACACCTTC. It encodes CASSQGTGGRGYTF.

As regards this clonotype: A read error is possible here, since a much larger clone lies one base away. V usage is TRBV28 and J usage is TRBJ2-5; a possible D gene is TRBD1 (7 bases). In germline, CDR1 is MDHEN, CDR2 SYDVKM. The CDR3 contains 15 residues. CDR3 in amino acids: CASSLAQGRQETKYF. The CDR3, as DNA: TGTGCCAGCAGTTTAGCACAGGGGAGGCAAGAGACCAAGTACTTC. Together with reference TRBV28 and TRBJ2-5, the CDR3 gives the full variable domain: DVKVTQSSRYLVKRTGEKVFLECVQDMDHENMFWYRQDPGLGLRLIYFSYDVKMKEKGDIPEGYSVSREKKERFSLILESASTNQTSMYLCASSLAQGRQETKYFGPGTRLLVL.

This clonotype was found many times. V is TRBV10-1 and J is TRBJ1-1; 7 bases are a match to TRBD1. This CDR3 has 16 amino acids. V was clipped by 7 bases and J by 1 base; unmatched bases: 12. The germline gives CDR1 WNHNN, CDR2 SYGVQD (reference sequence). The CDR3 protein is CASIIRQGTPNTEAFF. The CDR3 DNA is TGCGCCAGCATAATCCGACAGGGAACTCCGAACACTGAAGCTTTCTTT.

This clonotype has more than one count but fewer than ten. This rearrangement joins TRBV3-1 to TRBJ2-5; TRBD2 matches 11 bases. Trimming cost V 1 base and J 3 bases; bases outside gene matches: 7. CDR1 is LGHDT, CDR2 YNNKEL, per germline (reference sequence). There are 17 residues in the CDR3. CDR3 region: CASSQVASGGWKETQYF. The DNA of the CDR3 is TGTGCCAGCAGCCAAGTGGCTAGCGGGGGGTGGAAAGAGACCCAGTACTTC.

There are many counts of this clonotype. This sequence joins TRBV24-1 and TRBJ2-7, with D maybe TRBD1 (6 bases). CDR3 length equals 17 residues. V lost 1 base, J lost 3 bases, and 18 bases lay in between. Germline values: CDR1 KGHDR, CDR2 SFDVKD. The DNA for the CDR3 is TGTGCCACCAGTGATTTATACCCGGGACACCCGGACTACGAGCAGTACTTC. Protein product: CATSDLYPGHPDYEQYF.

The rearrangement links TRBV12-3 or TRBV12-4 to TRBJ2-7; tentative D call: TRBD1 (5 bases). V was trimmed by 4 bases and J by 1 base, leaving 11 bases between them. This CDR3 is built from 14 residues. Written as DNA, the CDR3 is TGTGCCAGCAGTTCTGCTCCAGGGTCCTACGAGCAGTACTTC. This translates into CASSSAPGSYEQYF.

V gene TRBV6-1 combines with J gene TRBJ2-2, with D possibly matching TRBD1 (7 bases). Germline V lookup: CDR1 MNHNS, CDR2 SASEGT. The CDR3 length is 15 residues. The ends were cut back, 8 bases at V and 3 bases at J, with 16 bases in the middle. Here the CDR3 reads CASGGTEEDTGELFF. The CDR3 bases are TGTGCCAGCGGAGGGACAGAGGAGGACACCGGGGAGCTGTTTTTT.

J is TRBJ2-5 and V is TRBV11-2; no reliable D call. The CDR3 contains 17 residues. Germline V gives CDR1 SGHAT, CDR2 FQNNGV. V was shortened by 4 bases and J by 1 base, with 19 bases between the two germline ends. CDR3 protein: CASSSARLPTPQETQYF. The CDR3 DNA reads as TGTGCCAGCAGCTCTGCACGGTTGCCGACACCCCAAGAGACCCAGTACTTC.

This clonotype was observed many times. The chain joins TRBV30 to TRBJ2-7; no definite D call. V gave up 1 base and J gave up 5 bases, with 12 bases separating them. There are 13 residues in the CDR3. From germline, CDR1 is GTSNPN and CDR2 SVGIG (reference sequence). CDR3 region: CAWSGLGDHEQYF. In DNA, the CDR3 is TGTGCCTGGAGTGGGCTTGGCGACCACGAGCAGTACTTC.

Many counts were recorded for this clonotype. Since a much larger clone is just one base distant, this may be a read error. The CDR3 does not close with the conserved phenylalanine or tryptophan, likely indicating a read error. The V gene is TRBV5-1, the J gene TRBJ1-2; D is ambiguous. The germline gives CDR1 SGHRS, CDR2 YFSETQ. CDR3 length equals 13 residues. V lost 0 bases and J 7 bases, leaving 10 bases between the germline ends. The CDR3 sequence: CASSLEGFGGYTV. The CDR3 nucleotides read TGCGCCAGCAGCTTGGAAGGGTTCGGTGGCTACACCGTC.

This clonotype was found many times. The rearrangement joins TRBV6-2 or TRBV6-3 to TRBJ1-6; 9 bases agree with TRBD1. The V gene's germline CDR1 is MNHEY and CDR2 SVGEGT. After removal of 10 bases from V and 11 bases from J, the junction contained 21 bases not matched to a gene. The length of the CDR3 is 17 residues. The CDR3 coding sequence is TGTGCCACCCCCCTTCCAAACCGGGACAGGGTTCGCCCACCCCTCCACTTT. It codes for CATPLPNRDRVRPPLHF.

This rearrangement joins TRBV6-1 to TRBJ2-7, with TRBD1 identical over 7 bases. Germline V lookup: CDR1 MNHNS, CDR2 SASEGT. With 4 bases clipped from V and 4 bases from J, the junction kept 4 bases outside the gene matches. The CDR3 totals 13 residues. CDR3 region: CASSGNRGYEQYF. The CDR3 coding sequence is TGTGCCAGCAGTGGGAACAGGGGATACGAGCAGTACTTC.

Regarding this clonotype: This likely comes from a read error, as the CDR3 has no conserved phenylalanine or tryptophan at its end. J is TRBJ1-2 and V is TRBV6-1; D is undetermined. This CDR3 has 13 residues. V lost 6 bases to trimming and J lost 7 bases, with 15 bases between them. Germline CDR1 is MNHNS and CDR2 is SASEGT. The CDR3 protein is CASSIDLAGGYTY. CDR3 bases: TGTGCCAGCAGCATTGACCTAGCTGGTGGCTACACCTAC.

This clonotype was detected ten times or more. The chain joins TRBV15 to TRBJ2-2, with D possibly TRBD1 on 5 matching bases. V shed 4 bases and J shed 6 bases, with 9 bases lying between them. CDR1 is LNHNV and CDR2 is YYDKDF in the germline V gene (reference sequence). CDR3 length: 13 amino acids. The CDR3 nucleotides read TGTGCCACCAGCACAAGGGGATCCGGGGAGCTGTTTTTT. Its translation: CATSTRGSGELFF.

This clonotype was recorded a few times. As DNA, the CDR3 is TGCAGTGCTAGAGTGGCAGCCTATGGCTACACCTTC. Its protein is CSARVAAYGYTF. The genes are TRBV20-1 and TRBJ1-2; the D is unclear. Trimming stripped 1 base from V and 4 bases from J, with 7 bases between. Germline assignment: CDR1 DFQATT and CDR2 SNEGSKA (reference sequence). The CDR3 has 12 amino acids.

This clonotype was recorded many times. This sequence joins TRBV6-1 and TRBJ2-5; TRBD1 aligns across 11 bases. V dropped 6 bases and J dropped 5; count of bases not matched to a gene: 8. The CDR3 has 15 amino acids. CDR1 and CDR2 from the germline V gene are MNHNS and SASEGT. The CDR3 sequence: CASSPGTGGWETQYF. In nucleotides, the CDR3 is TGTGCCAGCAGCCCCGGGACAGGGGGGTGGGAGACCCAGTACTTC.

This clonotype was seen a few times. CDR3 sequence (DNA): TGTGCCAGCAGCCAAGATCCTACAGGGTCCCCGAACACTGAAGCTTTCTTT. This codes for CASSQDPTGSPNTEAFF. The chain is built from TRBV3-1 and TRBJ1-1; tentatively, D is TRBD1 (6 bases). V was pared by 0 bases and J by 1 base, with 15 bases between. Germline-derived CDR1 and CDR2 are LGHDT and YNNKEL (reference sequence). The CDR3 consists of 17 residues.

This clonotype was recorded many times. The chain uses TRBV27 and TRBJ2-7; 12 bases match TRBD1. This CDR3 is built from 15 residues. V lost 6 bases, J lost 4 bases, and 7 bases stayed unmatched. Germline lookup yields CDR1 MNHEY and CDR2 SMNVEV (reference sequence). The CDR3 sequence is CASRIPGQGAYEQYF. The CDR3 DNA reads TGTGCCAGCAGAATCCCGGGACAGGGGGCGTACGAGCAGTACTTC.

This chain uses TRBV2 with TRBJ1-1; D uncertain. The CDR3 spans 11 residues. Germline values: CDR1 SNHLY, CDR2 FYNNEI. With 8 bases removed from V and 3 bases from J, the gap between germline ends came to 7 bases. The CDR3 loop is CASEIYTEAFF. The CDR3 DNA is TGTGCCAGCGAAATCTACACTGAAGCTTTCTTT.

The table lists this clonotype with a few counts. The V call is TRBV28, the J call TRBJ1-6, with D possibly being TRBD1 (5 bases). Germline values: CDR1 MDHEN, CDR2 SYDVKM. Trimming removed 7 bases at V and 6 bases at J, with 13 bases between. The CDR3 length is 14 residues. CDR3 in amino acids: CASTRRQSNSPLHF. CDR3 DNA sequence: TGTGCCAGCACACGACGACAGTCTAATTCACCCCTCCACTTT.

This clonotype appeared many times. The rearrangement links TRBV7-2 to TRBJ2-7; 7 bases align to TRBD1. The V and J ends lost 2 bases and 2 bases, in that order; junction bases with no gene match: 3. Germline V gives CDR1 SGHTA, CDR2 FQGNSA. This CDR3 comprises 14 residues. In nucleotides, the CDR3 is TGTGCCAGCAGCTTATCGACAGGGACCTACGAGCAGTACTTC. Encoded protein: CASSLSTGTYEQYF. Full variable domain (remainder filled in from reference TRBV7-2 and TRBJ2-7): GAGVSQSPSNKVTEKGKDVELRCDPISGHTALYWYRQSLGQGLEFLIYFQGNSAPDKSGLPSDRFSAERTGGSVSTLTIQRTQQEDSAVYLCASSLSTGTYEQYFGPGTRLTVT.

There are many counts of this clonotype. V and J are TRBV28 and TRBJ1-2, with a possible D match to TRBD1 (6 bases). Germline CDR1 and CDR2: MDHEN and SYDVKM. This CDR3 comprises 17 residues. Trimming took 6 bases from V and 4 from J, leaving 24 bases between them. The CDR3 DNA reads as TGTGCCAGCAGCCAGCTTTCCGGGACAAGGGGTATCTATGGCTACACCTTC. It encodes CASSQLSGTRGIYGYTF.

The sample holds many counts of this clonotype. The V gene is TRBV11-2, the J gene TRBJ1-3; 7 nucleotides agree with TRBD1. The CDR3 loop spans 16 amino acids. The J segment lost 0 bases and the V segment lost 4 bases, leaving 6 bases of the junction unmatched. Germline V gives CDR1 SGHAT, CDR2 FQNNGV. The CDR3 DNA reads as TGTGCCAGCAGCTCCTTCCAGGGGGGCTCTGGAAACACCATATATTTT. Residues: CASSSFQGGSGNTIYF.